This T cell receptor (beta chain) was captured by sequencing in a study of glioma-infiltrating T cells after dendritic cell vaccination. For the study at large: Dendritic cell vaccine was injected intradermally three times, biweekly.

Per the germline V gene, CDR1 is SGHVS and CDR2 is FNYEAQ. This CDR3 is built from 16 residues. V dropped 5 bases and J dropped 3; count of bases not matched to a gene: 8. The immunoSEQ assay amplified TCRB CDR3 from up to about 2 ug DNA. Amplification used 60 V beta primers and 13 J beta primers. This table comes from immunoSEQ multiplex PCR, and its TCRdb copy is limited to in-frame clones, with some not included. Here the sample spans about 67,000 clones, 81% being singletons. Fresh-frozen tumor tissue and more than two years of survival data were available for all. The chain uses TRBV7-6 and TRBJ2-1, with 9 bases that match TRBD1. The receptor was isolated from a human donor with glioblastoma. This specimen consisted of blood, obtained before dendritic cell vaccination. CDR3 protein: CASSPPPGQGYNEQFF. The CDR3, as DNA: TGTGCCAGCAGCCCCCCTCCGGGACAGGGCTACAATGAGCAGTTCTTC.